The present entry profiles one T cell receptor beta chain with its context. Its target is unknown. The study isolated at least 7 million PBMCs from each sample. Per sample, no less than 5.5 micrograms of total RNA were extracted. The entry originates in a study of blood T cells in healthy people across ages. General study results and limits: While age rose, TCR beta diversity per million T cells dropped in a roughly linear way. Unsorted PBMC input precluded a conclusive naive versus antigen-experienced comparison.

CDR3 size: 17 residues. Germline CDR1 is KGHSH and CDR2 is LQKENI. The V segment lost 5 bases and the J segment 5 bases; nucleotides outside the gene matches: 11. Primed by a sample-barcoded 5' primer and a J-beta primer mix, a second PCR proceeded for about 6 to 11 cycles. MiXCR was run by TCRdb on the 5' RACE reads, yielding one entry per CDR3 protein. This table has 1.5 million to 2 million distinct CDR3 sequences, around half appearing once. Sequencing was carried out using blood. The sequence derives from a woman between 35 and 50 years old in good health. The chain couples TRBV18 to TRBJ2-5; 13 positions match TRBD2. The CDR3 region has the DNA TGTGCCAGCTCAATCTCAGGACTAGCGGGGGTTGTGGAGACCCAGTACTTC. It specifies CASSISGLAGVVETQYF.